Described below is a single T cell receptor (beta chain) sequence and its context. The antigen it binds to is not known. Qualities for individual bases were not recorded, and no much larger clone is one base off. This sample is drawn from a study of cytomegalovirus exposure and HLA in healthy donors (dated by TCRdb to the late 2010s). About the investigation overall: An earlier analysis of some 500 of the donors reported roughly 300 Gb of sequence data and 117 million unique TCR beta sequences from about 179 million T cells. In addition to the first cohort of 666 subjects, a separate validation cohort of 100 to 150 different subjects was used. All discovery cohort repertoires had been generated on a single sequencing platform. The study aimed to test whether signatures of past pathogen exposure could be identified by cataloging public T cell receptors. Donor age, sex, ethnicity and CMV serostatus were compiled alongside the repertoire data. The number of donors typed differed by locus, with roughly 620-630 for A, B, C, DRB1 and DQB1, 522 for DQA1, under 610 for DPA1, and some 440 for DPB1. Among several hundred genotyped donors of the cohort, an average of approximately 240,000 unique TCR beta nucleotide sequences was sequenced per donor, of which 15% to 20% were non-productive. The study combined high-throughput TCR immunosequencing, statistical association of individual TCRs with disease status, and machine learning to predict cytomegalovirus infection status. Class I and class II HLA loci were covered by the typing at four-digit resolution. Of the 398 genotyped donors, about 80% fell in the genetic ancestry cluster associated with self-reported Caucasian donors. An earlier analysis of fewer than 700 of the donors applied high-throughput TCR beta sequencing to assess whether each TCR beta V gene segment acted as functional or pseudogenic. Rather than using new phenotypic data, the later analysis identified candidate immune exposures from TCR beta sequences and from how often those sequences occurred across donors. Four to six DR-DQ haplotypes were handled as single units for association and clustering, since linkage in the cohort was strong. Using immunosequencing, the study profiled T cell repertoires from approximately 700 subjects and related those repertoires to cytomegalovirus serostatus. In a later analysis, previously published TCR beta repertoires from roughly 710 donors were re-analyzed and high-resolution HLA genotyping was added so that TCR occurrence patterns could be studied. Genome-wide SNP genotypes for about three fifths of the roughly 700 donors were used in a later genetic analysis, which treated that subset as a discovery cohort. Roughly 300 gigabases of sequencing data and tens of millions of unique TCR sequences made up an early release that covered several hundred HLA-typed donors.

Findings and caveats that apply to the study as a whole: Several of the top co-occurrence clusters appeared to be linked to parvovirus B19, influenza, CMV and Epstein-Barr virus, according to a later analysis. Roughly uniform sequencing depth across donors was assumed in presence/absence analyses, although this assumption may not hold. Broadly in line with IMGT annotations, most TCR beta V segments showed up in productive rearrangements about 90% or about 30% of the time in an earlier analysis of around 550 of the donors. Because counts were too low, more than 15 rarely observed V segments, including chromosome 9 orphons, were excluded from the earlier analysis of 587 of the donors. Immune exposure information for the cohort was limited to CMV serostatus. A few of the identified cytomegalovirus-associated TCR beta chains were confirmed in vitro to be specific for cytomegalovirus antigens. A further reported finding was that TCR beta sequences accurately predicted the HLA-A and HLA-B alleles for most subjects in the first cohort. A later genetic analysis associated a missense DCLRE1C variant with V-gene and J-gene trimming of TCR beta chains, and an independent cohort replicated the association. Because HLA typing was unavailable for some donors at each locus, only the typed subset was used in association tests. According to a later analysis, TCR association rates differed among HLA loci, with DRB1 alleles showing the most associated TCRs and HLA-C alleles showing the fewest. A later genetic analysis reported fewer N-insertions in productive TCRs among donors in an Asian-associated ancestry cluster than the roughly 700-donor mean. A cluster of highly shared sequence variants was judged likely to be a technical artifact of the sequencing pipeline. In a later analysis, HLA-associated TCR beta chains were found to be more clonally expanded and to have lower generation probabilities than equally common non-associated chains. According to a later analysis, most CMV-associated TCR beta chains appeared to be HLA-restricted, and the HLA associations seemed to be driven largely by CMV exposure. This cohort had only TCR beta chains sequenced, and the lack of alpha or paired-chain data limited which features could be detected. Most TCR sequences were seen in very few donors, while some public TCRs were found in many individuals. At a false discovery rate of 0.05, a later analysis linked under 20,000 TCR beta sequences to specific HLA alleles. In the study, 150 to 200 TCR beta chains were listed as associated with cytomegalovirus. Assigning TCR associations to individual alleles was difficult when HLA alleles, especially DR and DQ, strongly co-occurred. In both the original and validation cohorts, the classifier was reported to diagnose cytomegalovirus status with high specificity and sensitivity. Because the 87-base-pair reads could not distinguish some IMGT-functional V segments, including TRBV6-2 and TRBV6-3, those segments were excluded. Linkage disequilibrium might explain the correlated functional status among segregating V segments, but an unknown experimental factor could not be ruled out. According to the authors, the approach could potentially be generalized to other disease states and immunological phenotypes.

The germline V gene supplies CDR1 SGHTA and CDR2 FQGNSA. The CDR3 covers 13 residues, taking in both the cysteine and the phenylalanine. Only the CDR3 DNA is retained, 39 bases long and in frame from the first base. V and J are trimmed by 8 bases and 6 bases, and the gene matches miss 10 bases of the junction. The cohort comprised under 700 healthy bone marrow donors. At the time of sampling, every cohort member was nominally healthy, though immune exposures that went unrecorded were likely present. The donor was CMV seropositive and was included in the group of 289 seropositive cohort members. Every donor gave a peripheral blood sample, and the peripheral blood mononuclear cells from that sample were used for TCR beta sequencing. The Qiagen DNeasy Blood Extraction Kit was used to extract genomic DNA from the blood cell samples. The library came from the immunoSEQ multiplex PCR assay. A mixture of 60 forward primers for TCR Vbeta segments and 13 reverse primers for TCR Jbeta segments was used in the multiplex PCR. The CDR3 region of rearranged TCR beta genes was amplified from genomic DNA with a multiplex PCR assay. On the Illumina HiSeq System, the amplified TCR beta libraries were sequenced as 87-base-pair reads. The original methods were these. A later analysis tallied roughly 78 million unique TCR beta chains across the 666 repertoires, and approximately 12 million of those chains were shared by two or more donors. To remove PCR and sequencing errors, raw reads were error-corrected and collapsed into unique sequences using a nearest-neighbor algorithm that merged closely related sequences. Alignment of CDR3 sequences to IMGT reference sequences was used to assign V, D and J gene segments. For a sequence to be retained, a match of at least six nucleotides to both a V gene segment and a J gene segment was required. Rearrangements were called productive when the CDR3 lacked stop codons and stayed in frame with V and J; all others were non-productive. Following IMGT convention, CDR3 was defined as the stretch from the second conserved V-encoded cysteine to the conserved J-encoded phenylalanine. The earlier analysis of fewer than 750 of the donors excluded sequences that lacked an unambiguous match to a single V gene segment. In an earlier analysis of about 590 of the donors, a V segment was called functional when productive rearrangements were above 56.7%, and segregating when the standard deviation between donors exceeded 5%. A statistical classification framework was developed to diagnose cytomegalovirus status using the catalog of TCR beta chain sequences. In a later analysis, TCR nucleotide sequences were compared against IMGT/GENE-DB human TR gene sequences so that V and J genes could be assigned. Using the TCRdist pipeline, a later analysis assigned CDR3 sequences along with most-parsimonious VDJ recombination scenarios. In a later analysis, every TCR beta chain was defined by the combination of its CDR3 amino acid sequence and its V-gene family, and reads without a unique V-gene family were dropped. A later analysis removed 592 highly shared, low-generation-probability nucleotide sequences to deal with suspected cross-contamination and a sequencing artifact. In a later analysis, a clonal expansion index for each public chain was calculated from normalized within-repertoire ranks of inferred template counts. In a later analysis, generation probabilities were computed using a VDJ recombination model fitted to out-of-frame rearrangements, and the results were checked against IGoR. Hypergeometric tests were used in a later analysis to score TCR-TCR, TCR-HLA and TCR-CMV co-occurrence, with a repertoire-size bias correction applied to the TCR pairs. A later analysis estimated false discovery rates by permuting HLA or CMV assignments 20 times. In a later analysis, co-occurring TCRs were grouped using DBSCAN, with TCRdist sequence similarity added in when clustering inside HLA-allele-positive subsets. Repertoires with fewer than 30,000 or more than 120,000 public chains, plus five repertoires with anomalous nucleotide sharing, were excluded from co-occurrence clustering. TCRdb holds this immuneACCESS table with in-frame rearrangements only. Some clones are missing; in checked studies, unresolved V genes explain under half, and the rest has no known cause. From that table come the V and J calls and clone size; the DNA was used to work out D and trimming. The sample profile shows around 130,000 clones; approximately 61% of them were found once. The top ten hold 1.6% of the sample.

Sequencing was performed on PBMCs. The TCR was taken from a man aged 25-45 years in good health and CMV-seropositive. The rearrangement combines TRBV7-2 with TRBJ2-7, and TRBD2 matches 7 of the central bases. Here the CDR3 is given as CASRPRLAGEQYF. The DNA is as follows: TGTGCCAGCCGGCCGAGACTAGCCGGCGAGCAGTACTTC.